This TCR beta chain came from a study of T cell responses to AZD1222 COVID-19 vaccine. Study-level results: A mostly white British donor set with more females was recruited, and clonal diversity was possibly underestimated.

Sequencing used immunoSEQ multiplex PCR; TCRdb keeps in-frame clones, though not all of them. This sample has fewer than 120,000 clones, with 94% found just once. Germline V gives CDR1 SGHNT, CDR2 YENEEA. Unmatched junction bases numbered 8, after V lost 4 bases and J lost 13 bases. This CDR3 spans 13 amino acids. Details on this clone: What it binds is not known.

The source of this sequence is an adult who received the AZD1222 COVID-19 vaccine. The sample here was peripheral blood, taken 28 days after the second AZD1222 dose. The chain joins TRBV11-3 to TRBJ2-1; 9 bases agree with TRBD1. For the CDR3, the DNA is TGTGCCAGCAGCTCCCGACAGGGGGTGGAACAGTTCTTC. Its translation is CASSSRQGVEQFF.